This T cell receptor (beta chain) appears in the sequencing data of a study of OX40 agonist ivuxolimab in advanced cancers. Germline V lookup: CDR1 MNHEY, CDR2 SVGAGI. Counting both end residues, the CDR3 totals 16 amino acids. A note on this clone: No conserved phenylalanine or tryptophan ends this CDR3, so it is likely a read error. It is unclear where the CDR3 begins or ends on the DNA, so no DNA is shown, and the CDR3 is as TCRdb lists it.

Profiled with immunoSEQ multiplex PCR; TCRdb holds only in-frame clones, not every one. This table holds tens of thousands of clones, about 90% found once. The chain combines TRBV6-5 with TRBJ2-3; the table names TRBD1, a call not compared with the DNA. The source material was CD4+ or CD8+ T cells sorted from blood, sampled in a trial of the OX40 agonist ivuxolimab. The origin of this receptor is an adult with an advanced solid tumor such as melanoma, head and neck, liver or kidney cancer. The CDR3 sequence: CASSYHHDRAPTSSTS.